Listed below are T cell receptor beta chains from one sample, sequenced in a study of OX40 agonist ivuxolimab in advanced cancers. Sequenced by immunoSEQ multiplex PCR; TCRdb stores in-frame clones only, minus some. The sample lists about 41,000 clones; approximately 90% were seen once. The sample consisted of CD4+ or CD8+ T cells sorted from blood, taken in a trial of the OX40 agonist ivuxolimab. The origin of the receptors is an adult with an advanced solid tumor such as melanoma, head and neck, liver or kidney cancer. The CDR3 runs from the conserved cysteine through the conserved F or W. The D gene is left open where the match is weak. Some rows mark clone size as missing; the rest say once, few, many or name a class of expanded clone.

CDR3aa: CAWSAPSEAFF
CDR3nt: TGTGCCTGGAGTGCGCCAAGTGAAGCTTTCTTT
j_gene: TRBJ1-1
d_gene: .
v_gene: TRBV30
abundance: once

CDR3aa: CASSLGQGPDTQYF
CDR3nt: TGTGCCAGCAGTCTAGGACAGGGCCCAGATACGCAGTATTTT
j_gene: TRBJ2-3
d_gene: TRBD1
v_gene: TRBV27
abundance: .

CDR3aa: CASSPMGSGRSNEQFF
CDR3nt: TGTGCCAGCAGCCCTATGGGTAGCGGGAGAAGTAATGAGCAGTTCTTC
j_gene: TRBJ2-1
d_gene: TRBD2
v_gene: TRBV11-2
abundance: once

CDR3aa: CASSLVGVSYNEQFF
CDR3nt: TGTGCCAGCAGCTTAGTAGGGGTGTCCTACAATGAGCAGTTCTTC
j_gene: TRBJ2-1
d_gene: .
v_gene: TRBV7-9
abundance: .

CDR3aa: CASSEYRDSGNTIYF
CDR3nt: TGTGCCAGCAGTGAATATAGGGACTCTGGAAACACCATATATTTT
j_gene: TRBJ1-3
d_gene: .
v_gene: TRBV25-1
abundance: .

CDR3aa: CASSIARDSSYEQYF
CDR3nt: TGTGCCAGTAGTATAGCCCGGGACAGCTCCTACGAGCAGTACTTC
j_gene: TRBJ2-7
d_gene: TRBD1
v_gene: TRBV19
abundance: .

CDR3aa: CASSAVLTYEQYF
CDR3nt: TGTGCCAGCAGCGCAGTCCTGACCTACGAGCAGTACTTC
j_gene: TRBJ2-7
d_gene: .
v_gene: TRBV7-9
abundance: .

CDR3aa: CASRSFGTPEAETQYF
CDR3nt: TGTGCCAGCAGATCCTTCGGGACTCCTGAAGCAGAGACCCAGTACTTC
j_gene: TRBJ2-5
d_gene: .
v_gene: TRBV6-6
abundance: .

CDR3aa: CASSDGGGAYEQYF
CDR3nt: TGTGCCAGCAGTGACGGCGGGGGGGCCTACGAGCAGTACTTC
j_gene: TRBJ2-7
d_gene: TRBD2
v_gene: TRBV25-1
abundance: .

CDR3aa: CASSLTGSGNTIYF
CDR3nt: TGTGCCAGCAGTTTAACAGGCTCTGGAAACACCATATATTTT
j_gene: TRBJ1-3
d_gene: .
v_gene: TRBV28
abundance: once

CDR3aa: CASSLAVDEQFF
CDR3nt: TGTGCCAGCAGCTTAGCGGTGGATGAGCAGTTCTTC
j_gene: TRBJ2-1
d_gene: .
v_gene: TRBV7-9
abundance: .

CDR3aa: CASSFGSGQETQYF
CDR3nt: TGTGCCAGCAGCTTCGGGAGTGGACAAGAGACCCAGTACTTC
j_gene: TRBJ2-5
d_gene: .
v_gene: TRBV11-2
abundance: .

CDR3aa: CASRNSVDDPTDTQYF
CDR3nt: TGTGCCAGCAGGAATTCAGTAGACGATCCCACAGATACGCAGTATTTT
j_gene: TRBJ2-3
d_gene: .
v_gene: TRBV11-2
abundance: .

CDR3aa: CASRTSGLYEQYF
CDR3nt: TGCGCCAGCAGGACTAGCGGCCTTTACGAGCAGTACTTC
j_gene: TRBJ2-7
d_gene: TRBD2
v_gene: TRBV5-1
abundance: .

CDR3aa: CASSLDSPEAFF
CDR3nt: TGTGCCAGCAGCTTAGACTCCCCTGAAGCTTTCTTT
j_gene: TRBJ1-1
d_gene: .
v_gene: TRBV7-9
abundance: .

CDR3aa: CASSLLAGQETQYF
CDR3nt: TGTGCCAGCAGCTTACTAGCGGGGCAAGAGACCCAGTACTTC
j_gene: TRBJ2-5
d_gene: TRBD2
v_gene: TRBV11-2
abundance: .

CDR3aa: CASSPVDSHSGNTIYF
CDR3nt: TGTGCCAGCAGCCCCGTTGACAGTCACTCTGGAAACACCATATATTTT
j_gene: TRBJ1-3
d_gene: .
v_gene: TRBV7-8
abundance: medium-sized

CDR3aa: CASSPLAGGSSYNEQFF
CDR3nt: TGTGCCAGCAGCCCCCTAGCGGGAGGCAGCTCCTACAATGAGCAGTTCTTC
j_gene: TRBJ2-1
d_gene: TRBD2
v_gene: TRBV7-3
abundance: .

CDR3aa: CASSPIGQTYEQYF
CDR3nt: TGCGCCAGCAGCCCTATCGGCCAGACCTACGAGCAGTACTTC
j_gene: TRBJ2-7
d_gene: .
v_gene: TRBV4-1
abundance: medium-sized

CDR3aa: CSVESGMKAYNEQFF
CDR3nt: TGCAGCGTTGAATCAGGGATGAAGGCCTACAATGAGCAGTTCTTC
j_gene: TRBJ2-1
d_gene: .
v_gene: TRBV29-1
abundance: .

CDR3aa: CASTTGGTEAFF
CDR3nt: TGCGCCAGCACTACGGGGGGCACTGAAGCTTTCTTT
j_gene: TRBJ1-1
d_gene: .
v_gene: TRBV4-1
abundance: once

CDR3aa: CASRIDLSSYNEQFF
CDR3nt: TGTGCCAGCAGAATAGATTTGAGCTCCTACAATGAGCAGTTCTTC
j_gene: TRBJ2-1
d_gene: .
v_gene: TRBV28
abundance: .

CDR3aa: CASSMRTPGNYEQYF
CDR3nt: TGTGCCAGTAGTATGCGGACACCAGGGAACTACGAGCAGTACTTC
j_gene: TRBJ2-7
d_gene: .
v_gene: TRBV19
abundance: .

CDR3aa: CASSPTAGTGGNYGYTF
CDR3nt: TGTGCCAGCAGTCCTACCGCCGGGACAGGGGGGAACTATGGCTACACCTTC
j_gene: TRBJ1-2
d_gene: TRBD1
v_gene: TRBV2
abundance: .

CDR3aa: CASRTRATTSEQYF
CDR3nt: TGTGCCAGCAGAACCCGGGCCACCACTAGCGAGCAGTACTTC
j_gene: TRBJ2-7
d_gene: .
v_gene: TRBV13
abundance: .

CDR3aa: CASSVRTGYNEQFF
CDR3nt: TGTGCCAGCAGCGTGCGGACTGGGTACAATGAGCAGTTCTTC
j_gene: TRBJ2-1
d_gene: .
v_gene: TRBV9
abundance: .

CDR3aa: CASRLTGTNEKLFF
CDR3nt: TGTGCCAGCAGGCTGACAGGGACTAATGAAAAACTGTTTTTT
j_gene: TRBJ1-4
d_gene: TRBD1
v_gene: TRBV6-1
abundance: once

CDR3aa: CAIRKGQVFGNTIYF
CDR3nt: TGTGCCATCAGGAAGGGACAGGTCTTTGGAAACACCATATATTTT
j_gene: TRBJ1-3
d_gene: TRBD1
v_gene: TRBV10-3
abundance: .

CDR3aa: CASSPFSGRSYNEQFF
CDR3nt: TGTGCCAGCAGTCCCTTTAGCGGGAGGTCCTACAATGAGCAGTTCTTC
j_gene: TRBJ2-1
d_gene: TRBD2
v_gene: TRBV28
abundance: .

CDR3aa: CASSQVSGAAGELFF
CDR3nt: TGTGCCAGCAGCCAAGTGAGCGGGGCGGCCGGGGAGCTGTTTTTT
j_gene: TRBJ2-2
d_gene: TRBD2
v_gene: TRBV4-2
abundance: .

CDR3aa: CAWNPGQGYQPQHF
CDR3nt: TGTGCCTGGAATCCGGGACAGGGCTATCAGCCCCAGCATTTT
j_gene: TRBJ1-5
d_gene: TRBD1
v_gene: TRBV30
abundance: once

CDR3aa: CAWRRQGGTEAFF
CDR3nt: TGTGCCTGGAGACGACAGGGGGGGACTGAAGCTTTCTTT
j_gene: TRBJ1-1
d_gene: TRBD1
v_gene: TRBV30
abundance: .

CDR3aa: CASSLIDNEQYF
CDR3nt: TGTGCCAGCAGCTTAATCGACAACGAGCAGTACTTC
j_gene: TRBJ2-7
d_gene: .
v_gene: TRBV7-9
abundance: few

CDR3aa: CATSTGTGELFF
CDR3nt: TGTGCCACCAGCACGGGAACCGGGGAGCTGTTTTTT
j_gene: TRBJ2-2
d_gene: .
v_gene: TRBV15
abundance: .

CDR3aa: CASSFQGGIEKLFF
CDR3nt: TGTGCCAGCAGTTTTCAGGGGGGCATTGAAAAACTGTTTTTT
j_gene: TRBJ1-4
d_gene: TRBD1
v_gene: TRBV27
abundance: .

CDR3aa: CASSLSTAEETQYF
CDR3nt: TGTGCCAGCAGCTTGAGTACGGCCGAAGAGACCCAGTACTTC
j_gene: TRBJ2-5
d_gene: .
v_gene: TRBV5-8
abundance: few

CDR3aa: CASSMSGFLYEQYF
CDR3nt: TGCGCCAGCAGCATGAGCGGGTTCCTCTACGAGCAGTACTTC
j_gene: TRBJ2-7
d_gene: .
v_gene: TRBV5-1
abundance: .

CDR3aa: CASRRATTSDEQYF
CDR3nt: TGCGCCAGCAGACGCGCGACGACTAGCGACGAGCAGTACTTC
j_gene: TRBJ2-7
d_gene: TRBD2
v_gene: TRBV5-1
abundance: .

CDR3aa: CASSEGSSYEQYF
CDR3nt: TGTGCCAGCAGTGAAGGGAGTTCCTACGAGCAGTACTTC
j_gene: TRBJ2-7
d_gene: .
v_gene: TRBV6-1
abundance: .

CDR3aa: CASSEWGGDSSGANVLTF
CDR3nt: TGTGCCAGCAGTGAATGGGGGGGCGACAGCTCTGGGGCCAACGTCCTGACTTTC
j_gene: TRBJ2-6
d_gene: .
v_gene: TRBV25-1
abundance: .

CDR3aa: CASSSTSGNTDTQYF
CDR3nt: TGTGCCAGCAGCTCTACTAGCGGGAACACAGATACGCAGTATTTT
j_gene: TRBJ2-3
d_gene: TRBD2
v_gene: TRBV7-8
abundance: .